This section outlines one T cell receptor (beta chain) sequence together with its context. The source of the sample is a study of response to subunit inactivated influenza vaccine. From the RT-PCR reads, TCRdb called clonotypes with MiXCR, one entry per CDR3 protein. The sample has around 790,000 distinct CDR3 sequences, 21% seen once. The material was PBMCs from blood, obtained around 5 days after vaccination. The TCR comes from a man aged 50-59 years who received an inactivated influenza vaccine.

This CDR3 reads CATSAPGQGGAGGLGEQFF. The CDR3, as DNA: TGTGCCACCAGCGCGCCGGGACAGGGAGGAGCGGGAGGCTTGGGTGAGCAGTTCTTC. The V and J genes are TRBV15 and TRBJ2-1; perhaps D is TRBD1 or TRBD2 (9 bases each). CDR1 is LNHNV, CDR2 YYDKDF, per germline (reference sequence). This CDR3 contains 19 residues. The V end lost 5 bases, the J end lost 9 bases, and 32 bases lay between the germline ends.